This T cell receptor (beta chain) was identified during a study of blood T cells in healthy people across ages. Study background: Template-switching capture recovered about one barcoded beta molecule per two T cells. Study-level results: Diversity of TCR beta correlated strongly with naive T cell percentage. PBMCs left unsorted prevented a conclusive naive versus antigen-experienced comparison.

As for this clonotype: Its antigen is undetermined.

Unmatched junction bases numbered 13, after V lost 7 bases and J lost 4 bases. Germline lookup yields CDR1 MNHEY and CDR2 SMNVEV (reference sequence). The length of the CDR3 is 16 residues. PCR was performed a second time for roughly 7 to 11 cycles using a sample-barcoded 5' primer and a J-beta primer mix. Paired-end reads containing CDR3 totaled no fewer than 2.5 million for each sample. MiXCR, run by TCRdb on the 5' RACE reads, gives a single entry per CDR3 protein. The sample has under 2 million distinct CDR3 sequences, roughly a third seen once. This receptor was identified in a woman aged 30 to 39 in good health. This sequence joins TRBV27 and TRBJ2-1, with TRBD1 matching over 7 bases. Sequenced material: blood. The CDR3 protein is CASISTAGTVYNEQFF. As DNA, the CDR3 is TGTGCCAGCATCTCTACGGCCGGGACAGTTTACAATGAGCAGTTCTTC.